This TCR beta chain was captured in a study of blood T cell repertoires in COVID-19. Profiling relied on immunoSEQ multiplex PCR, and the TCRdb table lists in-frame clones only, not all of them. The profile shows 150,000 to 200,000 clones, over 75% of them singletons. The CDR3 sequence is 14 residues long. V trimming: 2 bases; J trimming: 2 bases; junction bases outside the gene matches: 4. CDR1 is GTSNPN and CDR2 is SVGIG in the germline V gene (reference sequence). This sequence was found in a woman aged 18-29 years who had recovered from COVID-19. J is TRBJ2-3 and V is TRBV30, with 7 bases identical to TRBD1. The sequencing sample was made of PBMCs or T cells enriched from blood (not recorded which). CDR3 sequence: CAWSRDRLTDTQYF. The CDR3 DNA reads TGTGCCTGGAGTCGGGACAGACTCACAGATACGCAGTATTTT.